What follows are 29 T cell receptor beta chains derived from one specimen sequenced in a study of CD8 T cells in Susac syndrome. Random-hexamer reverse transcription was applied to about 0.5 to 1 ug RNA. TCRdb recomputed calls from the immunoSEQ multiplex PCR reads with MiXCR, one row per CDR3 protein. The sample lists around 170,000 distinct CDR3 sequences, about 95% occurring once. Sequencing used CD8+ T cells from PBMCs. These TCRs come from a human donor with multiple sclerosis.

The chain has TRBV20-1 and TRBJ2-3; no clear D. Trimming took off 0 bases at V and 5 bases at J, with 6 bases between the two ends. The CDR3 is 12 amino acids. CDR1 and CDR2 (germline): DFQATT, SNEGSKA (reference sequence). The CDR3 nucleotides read TGCAGTGCTAGAGATCCGGAAGATACGCAGTATTTT. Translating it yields CSARDPEDTQYF.

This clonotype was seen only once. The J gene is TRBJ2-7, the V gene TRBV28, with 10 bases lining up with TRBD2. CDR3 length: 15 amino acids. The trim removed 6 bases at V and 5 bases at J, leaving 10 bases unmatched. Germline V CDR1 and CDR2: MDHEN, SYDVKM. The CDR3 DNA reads TGTGCCAGCAGGGGTCCGGGACTAGCGCGAAACGAGCAGTACTTC. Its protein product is CASRGPGLARNEQYF.

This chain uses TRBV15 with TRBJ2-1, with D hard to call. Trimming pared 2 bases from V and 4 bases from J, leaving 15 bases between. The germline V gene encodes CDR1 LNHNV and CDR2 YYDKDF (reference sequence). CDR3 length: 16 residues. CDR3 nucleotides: TGTGCCACCAGCAGATCTCTGGGTGCGGTGTACAATGAGCAGTTCTTC. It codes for CATSRSLGAVYNEQFF.

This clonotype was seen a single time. The DNA of the CDR3 is TGCAGTGCTAGAGAACAGGGGGAAGAGACCCAGTACTTC. Residues: CSAREQGEETQYF. The chain is built from TRBV20-1 and TRBJ2-5, with TRBD1 identical over 8 bases. This CDR3 has 13 amino acids. Trimming at V came to 0 bases and at J to 3 bases, leaving 0 bases not matched to a gene. CDR1 DFQATT and CDR2 SNEGSKA come from the germline V gene (reference sequence).

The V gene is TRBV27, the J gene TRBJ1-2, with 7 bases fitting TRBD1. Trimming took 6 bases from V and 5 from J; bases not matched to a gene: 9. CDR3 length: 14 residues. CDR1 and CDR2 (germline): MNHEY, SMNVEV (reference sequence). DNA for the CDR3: TGTGCCAGCAGACAGACAGGGACGGCGTATGGCTACACCTTC. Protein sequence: CASRQTGTAYGYTF.

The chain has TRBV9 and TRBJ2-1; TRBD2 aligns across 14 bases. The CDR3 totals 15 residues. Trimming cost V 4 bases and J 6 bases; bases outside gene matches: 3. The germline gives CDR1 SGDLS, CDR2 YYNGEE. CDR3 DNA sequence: TGTGCCAGCAGCTCGGGACTAGCGGGGGTCAATGAGCAGTTCTTC. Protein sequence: CASSSGLAGVNEQFF.

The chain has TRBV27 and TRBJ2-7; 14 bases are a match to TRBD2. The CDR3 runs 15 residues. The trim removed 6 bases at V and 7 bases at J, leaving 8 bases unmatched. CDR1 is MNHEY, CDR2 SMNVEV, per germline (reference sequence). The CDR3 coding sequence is TGTGCCAGCAGCCCGGGGACTAGCGGGAGAGGTGAGCAGTACTTC. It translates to CASSPGTSGRGEQYF.

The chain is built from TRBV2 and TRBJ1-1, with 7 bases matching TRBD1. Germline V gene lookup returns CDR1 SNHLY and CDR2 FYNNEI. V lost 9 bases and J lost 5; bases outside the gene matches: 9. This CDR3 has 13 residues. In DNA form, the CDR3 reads TGTGCCAGAGAAACAGGGGAGGGGACTGAAGCTTTCTTT. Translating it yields CARETGEGTEAFF.

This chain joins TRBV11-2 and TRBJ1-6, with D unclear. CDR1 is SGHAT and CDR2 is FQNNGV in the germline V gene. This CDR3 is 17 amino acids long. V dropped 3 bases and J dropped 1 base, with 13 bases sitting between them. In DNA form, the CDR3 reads TGTGCCAGCAGCTTGAACTATCGCGGATCCTATAATTCACCCCTCCACTTT. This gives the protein CASSLNYRGSYNSPLHF.

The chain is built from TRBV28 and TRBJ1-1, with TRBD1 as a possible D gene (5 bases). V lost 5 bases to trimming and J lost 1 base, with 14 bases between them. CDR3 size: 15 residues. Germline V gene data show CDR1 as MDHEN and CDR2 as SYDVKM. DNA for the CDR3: TGTGCCAGCAGTCGACCCCGGACAACGAACACTGAAGCTTTCTTT. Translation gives CASSRPRTTNTEAFF. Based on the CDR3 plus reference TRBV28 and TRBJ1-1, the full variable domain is DVKVTQSSRYLVKRTGEKVFLECVQDMDHENMFWYRQDPGLGLRLIYFSYDVKMKEKGDIPEGYSVSREKKERFSLILESASTNQTSMYLCASSRPRTTNTEAFFGQGTRLTVV.

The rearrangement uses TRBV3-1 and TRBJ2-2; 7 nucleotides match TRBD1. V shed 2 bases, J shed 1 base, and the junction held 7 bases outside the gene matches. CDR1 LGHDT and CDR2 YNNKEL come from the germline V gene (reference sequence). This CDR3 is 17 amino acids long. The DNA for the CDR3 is TGTGCCAGCAGCCAAAACACGGGACAGCTGAACACCGGGGAGCTGTTTTTT. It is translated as CASSQNTGQLNTGELFF.

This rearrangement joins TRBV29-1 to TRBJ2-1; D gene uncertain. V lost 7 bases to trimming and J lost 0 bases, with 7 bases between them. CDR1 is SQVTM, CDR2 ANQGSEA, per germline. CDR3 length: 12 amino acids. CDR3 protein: CSAKGSYNEQFF. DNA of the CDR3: TGCAGCGCAAAAGGCTCCTACAATGAGCAGTTCTTC.

CDR3: CASSVGTGEDYEQYF. The DNA for the CDR3 is TGCGCCAGCAGCGTGGGGACAGGGGAGGACTACGAGCAGTACTTC. The chain carries TRBV5-1 and TRBJ2-7, with 10 bases matching TRBD1. The CDR3 loop spans 15 amino acids. V was pared by 4 bases and J by 3 bases, with 7 bases of the junction left unmatched. The germline V gene has CDR1 SGHRS and CDR2 YFSETQ.

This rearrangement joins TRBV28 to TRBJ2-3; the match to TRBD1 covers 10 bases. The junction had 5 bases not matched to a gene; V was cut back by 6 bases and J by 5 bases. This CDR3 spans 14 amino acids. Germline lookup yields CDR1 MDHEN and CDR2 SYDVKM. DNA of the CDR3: TGTGCCAGCAGGACAGGGGGCCCTGAAGATACGCAGTATTTT. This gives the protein CASRTGGPEDTQYF. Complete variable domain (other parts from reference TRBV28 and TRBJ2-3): DVKVTQSSRYLVKRTGEKVFLECVQDMDHENMFWYRQDPGLGLRLIYFSYDVKMKEKGDIPEGYSVSREKKERFSLILESASTNQTSMYLCASRTGGPEDTQYFGPGTRLTVL.

The CDR3 region is CASSRINQPQHF. The CDR3 nucleotides read TGTGCCAGCAGTCGGATCAATCAGCCCCAGCATTTT. The chain combines TRBV27 with TRBJ1-5; D remains unclear. This CDR3 spans 12 amino acids. Germline V gives CDR1 MNHEY, CDR2 SMNVEV (reference sequence). Trimming shortened V by 5 bases and J by 3 bases, and 5 bases separated the two germline ends.

CDR3 in amino acids: CASSLWRGRENIQYF. CDR3 nucleotides: TGTGCCAGCAGTTTATGGCGGGGGCGGGAAAACATTCAGTACTTC. The gene calls are TRBV27 and TRBJ2-4, with a possible D match to TRBD2 (7 bases). The V gene lost 1 base and the J gene lost 5 bases, with 12 bases spanning the gap. The CDR3 has 15 amino acids. Germline values: CDR1 MNHEY, CDR2 SMNVEV (reference sequence).

Here the CDR3 reads CASSLGTGNYNEQFF. The CDR3 DNA follows: TGTGCCAGCAGCTTAGGGACAGGGAATTACAATGAGCAGTTCTTC. The V call is TRBV7-8, the J call TRBJ2-1, with 8 bases fitting TRBD1. The V gene's germline CDR1 is SGHVS and CDR2 FQNEAQ. V was clipped by 1 base and J by 4 bases; unmatched bases: 3. The CDR3 covers 15 residues.

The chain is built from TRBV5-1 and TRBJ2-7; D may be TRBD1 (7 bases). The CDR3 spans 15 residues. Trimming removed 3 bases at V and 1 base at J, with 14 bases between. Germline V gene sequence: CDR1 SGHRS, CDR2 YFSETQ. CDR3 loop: CASSSLQGGSYEQYF. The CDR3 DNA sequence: TGCGCCAGCAGCTCCCTCCAGGGGGGTTCCTACGAGCAGTACTTC.

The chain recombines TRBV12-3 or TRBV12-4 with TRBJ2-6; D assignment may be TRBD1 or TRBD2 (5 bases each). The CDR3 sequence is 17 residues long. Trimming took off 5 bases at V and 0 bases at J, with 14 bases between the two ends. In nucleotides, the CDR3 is TGTGCCAGCAGTCAATCGGGACGCATCTCTGGGGCCAACGTCCTGACTTTC. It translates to CASSQSGRISGANVLTF.

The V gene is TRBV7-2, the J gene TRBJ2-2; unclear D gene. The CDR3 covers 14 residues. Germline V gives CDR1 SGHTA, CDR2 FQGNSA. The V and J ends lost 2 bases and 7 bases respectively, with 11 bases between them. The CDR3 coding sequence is TGTGCCAGCAGCTTATCGTCAAGGGTCGGGGAGCTGTTTTTT. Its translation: CASSLSSRVGELFF.

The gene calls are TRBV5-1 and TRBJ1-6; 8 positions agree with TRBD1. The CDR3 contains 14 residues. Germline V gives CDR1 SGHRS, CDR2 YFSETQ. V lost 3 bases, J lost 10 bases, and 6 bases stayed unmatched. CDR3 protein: CASSSRTGLSPLHF. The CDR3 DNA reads TGCGCCAGCAGCTCCAGGACAGGGTTGTCACCCCTCCACTTT.

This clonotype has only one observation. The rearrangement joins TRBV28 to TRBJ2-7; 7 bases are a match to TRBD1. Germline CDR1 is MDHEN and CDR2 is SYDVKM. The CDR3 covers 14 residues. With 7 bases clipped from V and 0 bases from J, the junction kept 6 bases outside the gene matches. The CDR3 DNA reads TGTGCCAGCACTAAGGGGGCTTCCTCCTACGAGCAGTACTTC. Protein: CASTKGASSYEQYF.

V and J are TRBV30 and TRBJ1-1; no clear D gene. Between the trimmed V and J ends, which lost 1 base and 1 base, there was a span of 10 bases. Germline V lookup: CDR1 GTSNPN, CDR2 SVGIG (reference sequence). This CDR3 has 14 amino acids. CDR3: CAWSGKTTNTEAFF. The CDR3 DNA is TGTGCCTGGAGTGGGAAGACAACGAACACTGAAGCTTTCTTT.

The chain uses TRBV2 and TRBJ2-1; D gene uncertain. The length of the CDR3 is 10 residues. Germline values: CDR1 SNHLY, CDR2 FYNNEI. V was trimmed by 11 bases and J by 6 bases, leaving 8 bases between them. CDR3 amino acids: CAGWANEQFF. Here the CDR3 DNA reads TGTGCCGGCTGGGCCAATGAGCAGTTCTTC.

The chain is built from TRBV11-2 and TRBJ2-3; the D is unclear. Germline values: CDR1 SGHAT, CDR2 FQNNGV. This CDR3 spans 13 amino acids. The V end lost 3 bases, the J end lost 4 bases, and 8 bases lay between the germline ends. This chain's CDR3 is CASSFSGSDTQYF. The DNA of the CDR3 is TGTGCCAGCAGCTTCTCCGGGTCAGATACGCAGTATTTT.

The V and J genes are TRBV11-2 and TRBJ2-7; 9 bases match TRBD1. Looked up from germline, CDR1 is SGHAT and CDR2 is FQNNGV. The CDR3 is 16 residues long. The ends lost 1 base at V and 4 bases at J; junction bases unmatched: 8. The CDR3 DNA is TGTGCCAGCAGCTTAGGTCTAGCGGACAGGGGTTACGAGCAGTACTTC. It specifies CASSLGLADRGYEQYF.

CDR3 amino acids: CASSLVPGGTEAFF. CDR3 nucleotide sequence: TGCGCCAGCAGCTTGGTCCCGGGAGGCACTGAAGCTTTCTTT. The genes are TRBV5-1 and TRBJ1-1; D unclear. Between the trimmed V and J ends, which lost 0 bases and 4 bases, there was a span of 10 bases. Germline V lookup: CDR1 SGHRS, CDR2 YFSETQ. The CDR3 consists of 14 residues.

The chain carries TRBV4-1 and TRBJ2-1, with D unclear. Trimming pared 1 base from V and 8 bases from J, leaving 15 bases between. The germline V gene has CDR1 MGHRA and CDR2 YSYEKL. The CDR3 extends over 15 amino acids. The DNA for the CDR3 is TGCGCCAGCAGCCAAGTAGACTGGGCAGGCGATGAGCAGTTCTTC. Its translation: CASSQVDWAGDEQFF.

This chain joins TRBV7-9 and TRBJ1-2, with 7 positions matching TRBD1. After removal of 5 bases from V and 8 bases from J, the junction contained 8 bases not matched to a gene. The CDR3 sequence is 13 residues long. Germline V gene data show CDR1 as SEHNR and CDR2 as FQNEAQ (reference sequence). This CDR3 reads CASSLATGIGYTF. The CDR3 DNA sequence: TGTGCCAGCAGCCTCGCGACAGGGATCGGCTACACCTTC.